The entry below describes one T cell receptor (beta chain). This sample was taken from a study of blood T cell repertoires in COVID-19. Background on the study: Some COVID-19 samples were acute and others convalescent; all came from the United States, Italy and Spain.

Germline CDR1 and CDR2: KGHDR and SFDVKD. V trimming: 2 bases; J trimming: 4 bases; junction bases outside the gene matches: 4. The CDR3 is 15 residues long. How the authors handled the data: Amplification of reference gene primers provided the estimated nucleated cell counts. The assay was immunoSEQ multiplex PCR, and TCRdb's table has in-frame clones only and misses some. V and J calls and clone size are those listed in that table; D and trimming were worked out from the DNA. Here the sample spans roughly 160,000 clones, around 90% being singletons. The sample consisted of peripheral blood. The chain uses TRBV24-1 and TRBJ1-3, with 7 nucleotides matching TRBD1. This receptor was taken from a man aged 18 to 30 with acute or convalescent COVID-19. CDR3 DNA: TGTGCCACCAGTGATTCGACAGGGTCGGGAAACACCATATATTTT. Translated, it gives CATSDSTGSGNTIYF.